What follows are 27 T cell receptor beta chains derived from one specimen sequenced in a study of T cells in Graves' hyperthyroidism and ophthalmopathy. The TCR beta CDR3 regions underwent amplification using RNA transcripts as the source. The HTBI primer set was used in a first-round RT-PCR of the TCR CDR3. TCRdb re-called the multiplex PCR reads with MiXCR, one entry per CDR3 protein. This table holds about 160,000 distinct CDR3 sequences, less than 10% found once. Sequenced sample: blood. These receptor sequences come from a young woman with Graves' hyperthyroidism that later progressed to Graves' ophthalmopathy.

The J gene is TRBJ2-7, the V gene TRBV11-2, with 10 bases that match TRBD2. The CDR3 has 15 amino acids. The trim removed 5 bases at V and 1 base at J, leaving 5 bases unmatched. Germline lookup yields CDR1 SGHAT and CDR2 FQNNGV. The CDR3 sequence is CASSVLLAGSYEQYF. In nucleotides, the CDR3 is TGTGCCAGCAGCGTTTTACTAGCGGGATCCTACGAGCAGTACTTC.

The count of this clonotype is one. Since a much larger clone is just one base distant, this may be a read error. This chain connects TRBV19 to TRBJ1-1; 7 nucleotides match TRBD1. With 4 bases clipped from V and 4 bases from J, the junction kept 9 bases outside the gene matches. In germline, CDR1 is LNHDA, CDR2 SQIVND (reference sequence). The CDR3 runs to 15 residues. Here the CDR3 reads CASSKRQGGCTEAFF. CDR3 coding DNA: TGTGCCAGTAGTAAGAGACAGGGAGGTTGCACTGAAGCTTTCTTT.

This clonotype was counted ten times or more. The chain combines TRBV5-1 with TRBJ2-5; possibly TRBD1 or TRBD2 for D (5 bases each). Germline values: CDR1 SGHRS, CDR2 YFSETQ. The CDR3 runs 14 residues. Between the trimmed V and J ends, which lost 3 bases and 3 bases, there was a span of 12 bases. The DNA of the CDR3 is TGCGCCAGCAGCTCCCCGGGACGGAAAGAGACCCAGTACTTC. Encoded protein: CASSSPGRKETQYF.

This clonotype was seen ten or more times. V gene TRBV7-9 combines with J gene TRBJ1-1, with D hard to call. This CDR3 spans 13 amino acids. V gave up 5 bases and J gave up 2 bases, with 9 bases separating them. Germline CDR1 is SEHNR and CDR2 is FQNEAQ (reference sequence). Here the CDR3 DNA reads TGTGCCAGCAGCCCAACAGTAAACACTGAAGCTTTCTTT. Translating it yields CASSPTVNTEAFF.

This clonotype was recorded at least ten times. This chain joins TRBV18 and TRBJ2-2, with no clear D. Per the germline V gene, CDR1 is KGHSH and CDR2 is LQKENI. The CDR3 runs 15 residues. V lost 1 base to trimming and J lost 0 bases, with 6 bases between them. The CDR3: CASSPRQTNTGELFF. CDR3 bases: TGTGCCAGCTCACCACGGCAGACGAACACCGGGGAGCTGTTTTTT. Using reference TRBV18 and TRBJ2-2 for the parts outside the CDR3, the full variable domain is NAGVMQNPRHLVRRRGQEARLRCSPMKGHSHVYWYRQLPEEGLKFMVYLQKENIIDESGMPKERFSAEFPKEGPSILRIQQVVRGDSAAYFCASSPRQTNTGELFFGEGSRLTVL.

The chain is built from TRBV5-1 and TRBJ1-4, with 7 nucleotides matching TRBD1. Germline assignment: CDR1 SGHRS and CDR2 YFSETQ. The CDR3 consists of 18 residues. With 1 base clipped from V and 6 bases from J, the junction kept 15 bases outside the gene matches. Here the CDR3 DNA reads TGCGCCAGCAGCTTGCAAGGGTCAACAGGGGCGGGAGATGAAAAACTGTTTTTT. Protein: CASSLQGSTGAGDEKLFF.

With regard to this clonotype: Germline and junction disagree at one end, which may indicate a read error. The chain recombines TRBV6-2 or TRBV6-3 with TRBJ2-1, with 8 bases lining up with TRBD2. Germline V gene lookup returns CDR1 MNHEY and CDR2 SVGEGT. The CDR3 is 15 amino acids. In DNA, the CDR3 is TGTGCCAACAGTTTATCGGGGGGGAGGAACAATGAGCAGTTCTTC. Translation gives CANSLSGGRNNEQFF.

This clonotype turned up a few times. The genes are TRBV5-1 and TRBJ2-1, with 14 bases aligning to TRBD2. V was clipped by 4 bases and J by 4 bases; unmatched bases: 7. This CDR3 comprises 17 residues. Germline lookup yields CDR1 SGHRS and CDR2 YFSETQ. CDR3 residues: CASSPGLAGETYNEQFF. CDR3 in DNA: TGCGCCAGCAGCCCGGGACTAGCGGGAGAAACGTACAATGAGCAGTTCTTC.

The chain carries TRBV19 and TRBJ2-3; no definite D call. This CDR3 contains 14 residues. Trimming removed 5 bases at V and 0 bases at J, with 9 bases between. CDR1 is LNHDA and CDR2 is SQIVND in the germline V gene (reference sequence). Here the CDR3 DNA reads TGTGCCAGTAGTTCCCTCCAAAGCACAGATACGCAGTATTTT. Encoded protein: CASSSLQSTDTQYF.

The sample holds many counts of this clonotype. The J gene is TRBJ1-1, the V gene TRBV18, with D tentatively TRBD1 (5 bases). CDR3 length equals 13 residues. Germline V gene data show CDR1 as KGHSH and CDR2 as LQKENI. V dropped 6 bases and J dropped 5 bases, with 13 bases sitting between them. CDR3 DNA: TGTGCCAGCTCTAACCAGGGAGGGACTGAAGCTTTCTTT. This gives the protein CASSNQGGTEAFF. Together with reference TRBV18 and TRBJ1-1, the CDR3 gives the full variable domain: NAGVMQNPRHLVRRRGQEARLRCSPMKGHSHVYWYRQLPEEGLKFMVYLQKENIIDESGMPKERFSAEFPKEGPSILRIQQVVRGDSAAYFCASSNQGGTEAFFGQGTRLTVV.

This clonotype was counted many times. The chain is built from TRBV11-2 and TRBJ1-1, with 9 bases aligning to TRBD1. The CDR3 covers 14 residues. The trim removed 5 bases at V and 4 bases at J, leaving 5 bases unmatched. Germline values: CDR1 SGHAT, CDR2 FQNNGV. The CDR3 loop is CASSQDRGGTEAFF. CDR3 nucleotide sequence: TGTGCCAGCAGCCAGGACAGGGGTGGCACTGAAGCTTTCTTT.

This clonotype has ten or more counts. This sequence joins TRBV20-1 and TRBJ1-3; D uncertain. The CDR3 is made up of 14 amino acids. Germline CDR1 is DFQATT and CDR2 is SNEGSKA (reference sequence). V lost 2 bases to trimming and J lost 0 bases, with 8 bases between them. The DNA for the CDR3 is TGCAGTGCTAGAATGGGCAACTCTGGAAACACCATATATTTT. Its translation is CSARMGNSGNTIYF.

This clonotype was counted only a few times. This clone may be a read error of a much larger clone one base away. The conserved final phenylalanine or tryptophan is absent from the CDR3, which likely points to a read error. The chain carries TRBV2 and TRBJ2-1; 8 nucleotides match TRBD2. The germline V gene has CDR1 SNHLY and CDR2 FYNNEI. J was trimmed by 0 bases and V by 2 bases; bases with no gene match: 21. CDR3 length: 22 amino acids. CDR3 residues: CASSENYRMTSDQDSSYNEQFY. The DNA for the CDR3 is TGTGCCAGCAGTGAAAACTATCGGATGACTAGCGATCAGGACTCCTCCTACAATGAGCAGTTCTAC.

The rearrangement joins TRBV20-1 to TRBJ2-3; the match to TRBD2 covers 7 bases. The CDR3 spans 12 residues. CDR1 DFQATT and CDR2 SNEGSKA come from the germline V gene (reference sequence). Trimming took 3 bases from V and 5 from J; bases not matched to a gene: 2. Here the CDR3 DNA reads TGCAGTGCTAGGGCTAGCGGAGATACGCAGTATTTT. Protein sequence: CSARASGDTQYF.

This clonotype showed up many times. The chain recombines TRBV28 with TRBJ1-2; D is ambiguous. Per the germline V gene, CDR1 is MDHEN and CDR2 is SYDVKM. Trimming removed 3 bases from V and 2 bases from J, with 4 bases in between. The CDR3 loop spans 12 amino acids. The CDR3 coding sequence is TGTGCCAGCAGTTTCAAAAACTATGGCTACACCTTC. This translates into CASSFKNYGYTF.

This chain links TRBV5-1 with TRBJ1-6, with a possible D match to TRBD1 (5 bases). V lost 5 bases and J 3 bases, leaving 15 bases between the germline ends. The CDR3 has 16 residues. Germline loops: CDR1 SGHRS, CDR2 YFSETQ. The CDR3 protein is CASRGESAGYNSPLHF. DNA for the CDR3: TGCGCCAGCAGAGGGGAGTCAGCGGGCTATAATTCACCCCTCCACTTT.

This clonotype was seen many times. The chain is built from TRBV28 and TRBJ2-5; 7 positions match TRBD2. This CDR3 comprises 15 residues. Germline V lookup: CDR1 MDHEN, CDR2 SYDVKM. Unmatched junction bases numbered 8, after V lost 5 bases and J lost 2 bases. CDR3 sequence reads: CASSKTGTTQETQYF. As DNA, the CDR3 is TGTGCCAGCAGTAAGACCGGGACTACACAAGAGACCCAGTACTTC.

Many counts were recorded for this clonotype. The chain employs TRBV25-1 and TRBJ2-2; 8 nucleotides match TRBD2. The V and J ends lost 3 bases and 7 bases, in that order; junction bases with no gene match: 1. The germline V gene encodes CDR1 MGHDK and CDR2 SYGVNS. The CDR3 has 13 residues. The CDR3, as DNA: TGTGCCAGCAGTGAGCGGGAGGACGGGGAGCTGTTTTTT. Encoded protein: CASSEREDGELFF.

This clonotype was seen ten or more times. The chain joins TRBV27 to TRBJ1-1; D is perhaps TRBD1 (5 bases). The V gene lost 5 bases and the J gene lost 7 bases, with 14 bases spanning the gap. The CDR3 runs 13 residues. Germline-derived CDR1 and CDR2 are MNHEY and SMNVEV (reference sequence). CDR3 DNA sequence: TGTGCCAGCAGTCACACATGGGGCAGTGAAGCTTTCTTT. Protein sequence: CASSHTWGSEAFF.

CDR3 region: CASSLETYVPYEQYF. The CDR3 nucleotides are TGTGCCAGCAGCTTAGAGACCTACGTCCCCTACGAGCAGTACTTC. The V gene is TRBV7-8, the J gene TRBJ2-7; D not resolved. CDR3 size: 15 residues. V shed 1 base and J shed 2 bases, with 12 bases lying between them. CDR1 is SGHVS, CDR2 FQNEAQ, per germline. Drawing the rest from reference TRBV7-8 and TRBJ2-7, the complete variable domain is GAGVSQSPRYKVAKRGQDVALRCDPISGHVSLFWYQQALGQGPEFLTYFQNEAQLDKSGLPSDRFFAERPEGSVSTLKIQRTQQEDSAVYLCASSLETYVPYEQYFGPGTRLTVT.

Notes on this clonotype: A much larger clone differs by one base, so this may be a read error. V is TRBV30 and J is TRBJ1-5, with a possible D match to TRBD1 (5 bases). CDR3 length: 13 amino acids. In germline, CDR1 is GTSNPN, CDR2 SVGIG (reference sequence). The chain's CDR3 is CTWSTREDQPRHF. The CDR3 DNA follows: TGTACCTGGAGTACCAGGGAGGACCAGCCCCGGCATTTT.

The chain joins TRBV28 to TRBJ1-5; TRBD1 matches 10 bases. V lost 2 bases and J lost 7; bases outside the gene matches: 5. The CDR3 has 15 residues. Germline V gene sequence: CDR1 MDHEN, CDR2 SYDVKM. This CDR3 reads CASSLGGQGGQPQHF. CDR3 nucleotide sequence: TGTGCCAGCAGTTTAGGAGGACAGGGGGGACAGCCCCAGCATTTT.

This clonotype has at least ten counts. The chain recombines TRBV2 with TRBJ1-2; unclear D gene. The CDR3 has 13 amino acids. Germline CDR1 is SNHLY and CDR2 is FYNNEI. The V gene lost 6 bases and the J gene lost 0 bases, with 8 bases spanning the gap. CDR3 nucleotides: TGTGCCAGCAGCCGGGAGACTAACTATGGCTACACCTTC. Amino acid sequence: CASSRETNYGYTF.

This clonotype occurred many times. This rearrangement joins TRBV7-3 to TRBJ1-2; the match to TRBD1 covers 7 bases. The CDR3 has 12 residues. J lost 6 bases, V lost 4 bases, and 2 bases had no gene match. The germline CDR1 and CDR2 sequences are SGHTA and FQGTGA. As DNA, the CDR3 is TGTGCCAGCAGCTCAGACAGGGATGGCTACACCTTC. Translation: CASSSDRDGYTF.

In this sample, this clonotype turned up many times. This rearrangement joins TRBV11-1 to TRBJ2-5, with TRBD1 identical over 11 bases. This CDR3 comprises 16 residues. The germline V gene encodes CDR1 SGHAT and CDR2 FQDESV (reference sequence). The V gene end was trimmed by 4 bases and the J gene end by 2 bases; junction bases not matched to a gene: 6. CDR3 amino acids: CASSSWDRGKQETQYF. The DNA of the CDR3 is TGTGCCAGCAGCTCCTGGGACAGGGGGAAGCAAGAGACCCAGTACTTC.

Here the CDR3 DNA reads TGTGCCAGCAGCGTAGGATGGGGGGCGACGACTAGCACAGATACGCAGTATTTT. Amino acid sequence: CASSVGWGATTSTDTQYF. The chain uses TRBV9 and TRBJ2-3; TRBD1 or TRBD2 may be the D gene (6 bases each). V dropped 0 bases and J dropped 0 bases, with 17 bases sitting between them. In germline, CDR1 is SGDLS, CDR2 YYNGEE. The CDR3 has 18 amino acids.

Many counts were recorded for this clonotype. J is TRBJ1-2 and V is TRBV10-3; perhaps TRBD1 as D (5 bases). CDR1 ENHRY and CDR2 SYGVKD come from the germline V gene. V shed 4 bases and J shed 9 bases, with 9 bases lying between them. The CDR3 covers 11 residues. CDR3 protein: CAISVGGSYTF. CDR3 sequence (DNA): TGTGCCATCAGTGTGGGGGGTAGCTACACCTTC.